This note documents a single T cell receptor (beta chain) sequence. What it binds is not known. The data stem from a study of cytomegalovirus exposure and HLA in healthy donors. Each donor was healthy, and each was a bone marrow donor. The V gene end was trimmed by 2 bases and the J gene end by 6 bases; junction bases not matched to a gene: 11. This CDR3 spans 17 amino acids. Germline V gene lookup returns CDR1 SGHTA and CDR2 FQGNSA. PCR involved 60 Vbeta and 13 Jbeta primers. The assay was immunoSEQ multiplex PCR, and TCRdb's table has in-frame clones only and misses some. The sample lists roughly 200,000 clones; around three quarters were seen once. General study points: Previous analysis showed most TCR beta V segments were productive about 87% or about 30% of the time. Exclusion applied to some V segments, including TRBV6-2 and TRBV6-3, as they were indistinguishable. Later analysis suggested most CMV-associated TCR beta chains were HLA-restricted.

The source material was PBMCs. The chain links TRBV7-2 to TRBJ1-5; 9 bases agree with TRBD1. The TCR sequence derives from a woman aged 25 to 45 in good health and CMV-seropositive. The CDR3: CASSLMGQGFGIQPQHF. CDR3 sequence (DNA): TGTGCCAGCAGCTTAATGGGACAGGGTTTTGGGATTCAGCCCCAGCATTTT.